The present T cell receptor (beta chain) was sequenced within a study of OX40 agonist ivuxolimab in advanced cancers. This table comes from immunoSEQ multiplex PCR, and its TCRdb copy is limited to in-frame clones, with some not included. The sample gives some 85,000 clones, roughly 84% of which show up once; around 0.23% is in the top ten. The germline CDR1 and CDR2 sequences are KGHSH and LQKENI. The CDR3 is made up of 14 amino acids. Germline trimming cut 4 bases from V and 1 base from J; bases unmatched to any gene: 4. Autoimmune disease history or systemic immunosuppression led to patients being barred.

The sequence derives from an adult with an advanced solid tumor such as melanoma, head and neck, liver or kidney cancer. The chain links TRBV18 to TRBJ2-7; TRBD1 matches 7 bases. Source: CD4+ or CD8+ T cells sorted from blood, taken in a trial of the OX40 agonist ivuxolimab. The CDR3 protein is CASSLGQASYEQYF. CDR3 nucleotides: TGTGCCAGCTCACTCGGACAGGCTTCCTACGAGCAGTACTTC.